A single sample gave rise to the 27 T cell receptor beta chains below, sequenced in a study of blood T cells in healthy people across ages. Sample-barcoded 5' priming and a J-beta primer mix drove a second PCR of about 6 to 12 cycles. TCRdb re-called the 5' RACE reads through MiXCR, storing one row per CDR3 protein. The table has fewer than 950,000 distinct CDR3 sequences, roughly 53% seen once. Sequencing input: blood. These receptors came from an elderly man in good health.

This clonotype occurred once. V gene TRBV9 combines with J gene TRBJ1-1, with D perhaps TRBD1 (6 bases). From germline, CDR1 is SGDLS and CDR2 YYNGEE. The CDR3 has 15 amino acids. Trimming pared 1 base from V and 3 bases from J, leaving 13 bases between. The CDR3 reads CASSVPPGADTEAFF. CDR3 DNA sequence: TGTGCCAGCAGCGTACCCCCAGGGGCGGACACTGAAGCTTTCTTT.

This clonotype was seen a few times. The V call is TRBV24-1, the J call TRBJ2-2; 7 bases map to TRBD1. There are 20 residues in the CDR3. Trimming at V came to 5 bases and at J to 6 bases, leaving 23 bases not matched to a gene. Germline CDR1 and CDR2: KGHDR and SFDVKD. This chain's CDR3 is CATSALGDSSSQGVAGELFF. CDR3 bases: TGTGCCACCAGTGCCCTGGGGGACAGTTCGAGTCAGGGAGTCGCCGGGGAGCTGTTTTTT.

This rearrangement joins TRBV6-6 to TRBJ2-3; D is undetermined. With 6 bases removed from V and 10 bases from J, the gap between germline ends came to 17 bases. There are 13 residues in the CDR3. Germline V CDR1 and CDR2: MNHNY, SVGAGI (reference sequence). The CDR3 nucleotides are TGTGCCAGCAGCCCACCGCTACGGTGGCCGCAGTATTTT. Its protein is CASSPPLRWPQYF.

The J gene is TRBJ2-1, the V gene TRBV6-1; D may match TRBD1 or TRBD2 (6 bases each). The CDR3 is 14 residues long. CDR1 and CDR2 from the germline V gene are MNHNS and SASEGT. V was clipped by 6 bases and J by 6 bases, with 15 bases between them. The CDR3 sequence: CASREGVTLNEQFF. The CDR3 DNA follows: TGTGCCAGCAGGGAGGGGGTAACCCTCAATGAGCAGTTCTTC.

The chain uses TRBV14 and TRBJ2-1; D gene uncertain. The CDR3 is 15 residues long. Germline V CDR1 and CDR2: SGHDN, FVKESK. V lost 1 base to trimming and J lost 6 bases, with 13 bases between them. The CDR3 DNA follows: TGTGCCAGCAGCCAAGCCCTTCTGGGAAGCAATGAGCAGTTCTTC. This codes for CASSQALLGSNEQFF.

This clonotype appeared a few times. The chain recombines TRBV27 with TRBJ1-2; no clear D. The CDR3 is 13 residues long. The V and J ends lost 1 base and 4 bases respectively, with 7 bases between them. CDR1 and CDR2 (germline): MNHEY, SMNVEV (reference sequence). The CDR3 loop reads CASSLFGPYGYTF. The DNA of the CDR3 is TGTGCCAGCAGTTTATTCGGCCCCTATGGCTACACCTTC.

The chain employs TRBV2 and TRBJ2-3; 7 bases match TRBD2. The CDR3 loop spans 14 amino acids. From germline, CDR1 is SNHLY and CDR2 FYNNEI. V gave up 6 bases and J gave up 14 bases; unmatched junction bases: 17. CDR3 DNA: TGTGCCAGCAGGGCGGGAGTGGATCGCAGATACGCGTATTTT. Amino acids: CASRAGVDRRYAYF.

V usage is TRBV25-1 and J usage is TRBJ1-2; 12 bases fit TRBD1. The CDR3 covers 15 residues. CDR1 and CDR2 from the germline V gene are MGHDK and SYGVNS. The trim removed 3 bases at V and 4 bases at J, leaving 3 bases unmatched. CDR3 nucleotides: TGTGCCAGCAGTGATCCGGGACAGGGGGCCTATGGCTACACCTTC. Amino acid sequence: CASSDPGQGAYGYTF.

The chain employs TRBV12-3 or TRBV12-4 and TRBJ1-4; perhaps TRBD1 as D (5 bases). This CDR3 has 14 amino acids. Trimming took 5 bases from V and 6 from J, leaving 13 bases between them. This chain's CDR3 is CASSLRGSDEKLFF. The DNA for the CDR3 is TGTGCCAGCAGTCTCCGGGGGAGTGATGAAAAACTGTTTTTT.

The rearrangement uses TRBV5-1 and TRBJ2-7; 8 bases line up with TRBD1. V lost 4 bases to trimming and J lost 5 bases; unmatched junction nucleotides: 8. CDR3 size: 14 residues. CDR1 and CDR2 from the germline V gene are SGHRS and YFSETQ. The CDR3 DNA reads as TGCGCCAGCAGCCCAGACGGACAGGGCAACGAGCAGTACTTC. Translation: CASSPDGQGNEQYF.

This clonotype appeared a few times. This rearrangement joins TRBV3-1 to TRBJ1-2; D call uncertain. The CDR3 is 17 residues long. V lost 4 bases and J 0 bases, leaving 18 bases between the germline ends. The germline gives CDR1 LGHDT, CDR2 YNNKEL (reference sequence). The DNA of the CDR3 is TGTGCCAGCAGCCCCGGACCGGGTTCTACGACTAACTATGGCTACACCTTC. Translating it yields CASSPGPGSTTNYGYTF. Variable domain in full (rest from reference TRBV3-1 and TRBJ1-2): DTAVSQTPKYLVTQMGNDKSIKCEQNLGHDTMYWYKQDSKKFLKIMFSYNNKELIINETVPNRFSPKSPDKAHLNLHINSLELGDSAVYFCASSPGPGSTTNYGYTFGSGTRLTVV.

This clonotype was observed a handful of times. The chain uses TRBV5-1 and TRBJ2-6, with TRBD2 identical over 8 bases. Per germline, CDR1 SGHRS and CDR2 YFSETQ. J was trimmed by 3 bases and V by 4 bases; bases with no gene match: 6. The CDR3 has 16 residues. The CDR3 DNA reads TGCGCCAGCAGCGCGGGGGGTATCGGTGGGGCCAACGTCCTGACTTTC. It specifies CASSAGGIGGANVLTF.

This clonotype was found a few times. V is TRBV20-1 and J is TRBJ2-5; D may be TRBD1 (5 bases). The J call may be in error: the DNA end matches TRBJ2-7 better. Looked up from germline, CDR1 is DFQATT and CDR2 is SNEGSKA (reference sequence). This CDR3 comprises 14 residues. The CDR3 region is CSAAAWQGLGEQYF. CDR3 coding DNA: TGCAGTGCTGCCGCATGGCAGGGTCTTGGCGAGCAGTACTTC.

The chain employs TRBV4-1 and TRBJ2-3; TRBD2 aligns across 7 bases. The length of the CDR3 is 14 residues. V gave up 7 bases and J gave up 14 bases; unmatched junction bases: 18. CDR1 is MGHRA and CDR2 is YSYEKL in the germline V gene. CDR3 loop: CASTALGGERYAYF. Written as DNA, the CDR3 is TGCGCCAGCACTGCCCTGGGGGGGGAAAGATACGCGTATTTT.

This clonotype was recorded a few times. V usage is TRBV18 and J usage is TRBJ2-3, with no clear D. The CDR3 covers 14 residues. Germline values: CDR1 KGHSH, CDR2 LQKENI. V gave up 0 bases and J gave up 2 bases, with 6 bases separating them. The CDR3 DNA sequence: TGTGCCAGCTCACCACCGGCTACCACAGATACGCAGTATTTT. Protein sequence: CASSPPATTDTQYF.

The CDR3 nucleotides are TGTGCCAGCTCACCCAAGGTGAGGGACACTGAAGCTTTCTTT. Amino acids: CASSPKVRDTEAFF. The J gene is TRBJ1-1, the V gene TRBV18; the D is unclear. The CDR3 is made up of 14 amino acids. The germline CDR1 and CDR2 sequences are KGHSH and LQKENI. V lost 3 bases and J lost 3, with 11 bases in between.

This chain connects TRBV9 to TRBJ1-2; D remains unclear. The germline V and J ends were trimmed by 3 bases and 6 bases, with 3 bases remaining between them. Per the germline V gene, CDR1 is SGDLS and CDR2 is YYNGEE. CDR3 length: 10 residues. The CDR3 coding sequence is TGTGCCAGCAGCGGGCATGGCTACACCTTC. It is translated as CASSGHGYTF.

The chain has TRBV7-3 and TRBJ1-1; D is unresolved. Germline assignment: CDR1 SGHTA and CDR2 FQGTGA. The CDR3 is 14 amino acids. Trimming pared 5 bases from V and 1 base from J, leaving 11 bases between. For the CDR3, the DNA is TGTGCCAGCAGCGCCGGACCCGGGAACACTGAAGCTTTCTTT. Translation gives CASSAGPGNTEAFF.

The chain carries TRBV12-3 or TRBV12-4 and TRBJ2-2; D is perhaps TRBD2 (6 bases). The V end was cut by 6 bases, the J end by 7 bases, with 12 bases between. The CDR3 is made up of 13 amino acids. For the CDR3, the DNA is TGTGCCAGCAGCCGCGACGGGAGCGGGGAGCTGTTTTTT. Protein sequence: CASSRDGSGELFF.

This rearrangement joins TRBV24-1 to TRBJ1-1; D gene ambiguous. The germline V gene encodes CDR1 KGHDR and CDR2 SFDVKD. This CDR3 is 12 amino acids long. Trimming left V 1 base short and J 10 bases short, with 9 bases between. CDR3 in amino acids: CATSDLLGRAFF. The DNA of the CDR3 is TGTGCCACCAGTGATTTATTAGGGCGAGCTTTCTTT.

This chain connects TRBV29-1 to TRBJ1-2; unclear D gene. CDR1 is SQVTM, CDR2 ANQGSEA, per germline. Trimming took 4 bases from V and 6 from J, leaving 12 bases between them. The CDR3 contains 12 residues. The CDR3 spells CSVALSFHGYTF. The CDR3 DNA follows: TGCAGCGTTGCACTCTCCTTTCATGGCTACACCTTC.

This clonotype occurred a few times. This sequence joins TRBV5-1 and TRBJ1-2; 9 bases match TRBD1. This CDR3 has 15 amino acids. The V gene end was trimmed by 0 bases and the J gene end by 8 bases; junction bases not matched to a gene: 8. Germline CDR1 is SGHRS and CDR2 is YFSETQ. CDR3 sequence reads: CASSLGDTGGRGYTF. The DNA of the CDR3 is TGCGCCAGCAGCTTGGGCGATACAGGGGGCCGGGGCTACACCTTC.

The chain combines TRBV4-1 with TRBJ2-7; D possibly matches TRBD1 or TRBD2 (7 bases each). V was shortened by 8 bases and J by 2 bases, with 16 bases between the two germline ends. Per germline, CDR1 MGHRA and CDR2 YSYEKL. The length of the CDR3 is 14 residues. The CDR3 bases are TGCGCCAGCGGAAGCGGGACAGCCACCTACGAGCAGTACTTC. This translates into CASGSGTATYEQYF.

The table lists this clonotype with a few counts. V gene TRBV5-1 combines with J gene TRBJ2-1; D remains ambiguous. This CDR3 spans 14 amino acids. Germline CDR1 SGHRS, CDR2 YFSETQ. Trimming cost V 0 bases and J 7 bases, with 11 bases left between them. This chain's CDR3 is CASSLELRGNEQFF. The CDR3 coding sequence is TGCGCCAGCAGCTTGGAACTCCGTGGTAATGAGCAGTTCTTC.

The chain uses TRBV12-5 and TRBJ1-6; D may be TRBD1 (5 bases). Germline assignment: CDR1 LGHNT and CDR2 FRNRAP. V was cut by 7 bases and J by 10 bases, with 20 bases left in between. The CDR3 sequence is 15 residues long. In nucleotides, the CDR3 is TGTGCTAGTGATGGGGACCCCTCTGGGGTCTCACCCCTCCACTTT. This codes for CASDGDPSGVSPLHF.

With regard to this clonotype: Its ends do not fully match the called genes, so a read error is possible. The chain employs TRBV7-9 and TRBJ2-6; 7 positions match TRBD2. Germline assignment: CDR1 SEHNR and CDR2 FQNEAQ (reference sequence). CDR3 length equals 16 residues. The DNA of the CDR3 is TGTGCCAGCAGCTTAGGGCTAGCGGAGAGGGCCACCGTCCTGACTTTC. Amino acids: CASSLGLAERATVLTF. Supplemented by reference TRBV7-9 and TRBJ2-6, the full variable domain reads DTGVSQNPRHKITKRGQNVTFRCDPISEHNRLYWYRQTLGQGPEFLTYFQNEAQLEKSRLLSDRFSAERPKGSFSTLEIQRTEQGDSAMYLCASSLGLAERATVLTFGAGSRLTVL.

This clonotype was counted only a few times. The chain uses TRBV6-1 and TRBJ1-5, with 7 bases matching TRBD1. J gave up 6 bases and V 10 bases, and 21 bases lay outside the gene matches. Germline values: CDR1 MNHNS, CDR2 SASEGT. This CDR3 has 17 residues. Written as DNA, the CDR3 is TGTGCCACCAAACCTCTCCGGGGGCCAGGGGGACCTCAGCCCCAGCATTTT. Translation gives CATKPLRGPGGPQPQHF.